This T cell receptor beta chain was recovered during a study of T-cell reconstitution after alpha-beta-depleted transplantation in children. Study results and caveats: Several hundred graft clones that had expanded were reportedly the source of alpha-beta T cells about two months after transplant. Counts and diversity of T cells one year after transplant came mostly from newly produced T cells. Elevated TCRbeta diversity at day 60 was traced, in some patients, to surviving recipient T cells and thymic progenitors.

The table lists this clonotype with many counts. Antigen unknown. Library preparation (for TCRbeta) was performed with unique molecular identifiers. One entry per CDR3 protein results from TCRdb running MiXCR on the PCR reads. The data contain 440,000 or so distinct CDR3 sequences, 43% of them singletons. V was cut by 10 bases and J by 5 bases, with 12 bases left in between. CDR3 length: 12 residues. The chain uses TRBV12-3 or TRBV12-4 and TRBJ2-1; TRBD2 might be the D (5 bases). The source was PBMCs, collected before TCRalphabeta/CD19-depleted stem cell transplant. This receptor was taken from a girl aged 2-15 years with aplastic anemia, due to receive a stem cell transplant. Written as DNA, the CDR3 is TGTGCCACCACTAGGAGCGACAATGAGCAGTTCTTC. Translating it yields CATTRSDNEQFF.